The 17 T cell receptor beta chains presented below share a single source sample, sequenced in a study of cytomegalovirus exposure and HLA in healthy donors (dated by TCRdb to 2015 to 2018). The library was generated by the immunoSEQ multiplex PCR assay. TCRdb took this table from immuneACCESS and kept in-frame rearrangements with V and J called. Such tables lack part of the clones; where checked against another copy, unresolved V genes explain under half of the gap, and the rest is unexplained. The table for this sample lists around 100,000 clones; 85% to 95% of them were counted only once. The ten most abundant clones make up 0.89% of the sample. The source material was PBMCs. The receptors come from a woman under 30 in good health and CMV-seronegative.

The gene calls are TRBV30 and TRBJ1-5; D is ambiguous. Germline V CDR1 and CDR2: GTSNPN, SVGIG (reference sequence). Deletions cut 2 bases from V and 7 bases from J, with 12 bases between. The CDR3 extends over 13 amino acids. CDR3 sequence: CAWSKSSTQPQHF. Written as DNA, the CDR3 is TGTGCCTGGAGTAAGAGTTCCACCCAGCCCCAGCATTTT. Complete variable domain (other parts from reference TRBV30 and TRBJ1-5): SQTIHQWPATLVQPVGSPLSLECTVEGTSNPNLYWYRQAAGRGLQLLFYSVGIGQISSEVPQNLSASRPQDRQFILSSKKLLLSDSGFYLCAWSKSSTQPQHFGDGTRLSIL.

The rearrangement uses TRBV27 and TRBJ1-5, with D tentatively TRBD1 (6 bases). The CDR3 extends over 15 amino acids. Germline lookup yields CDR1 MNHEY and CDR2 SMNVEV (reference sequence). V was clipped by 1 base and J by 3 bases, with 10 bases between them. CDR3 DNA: TGTGCCAGCAGTTTATACAGGGCCACCAATCAGCCCCAGCATTTT. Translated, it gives CASSLYRATNQPQHF.

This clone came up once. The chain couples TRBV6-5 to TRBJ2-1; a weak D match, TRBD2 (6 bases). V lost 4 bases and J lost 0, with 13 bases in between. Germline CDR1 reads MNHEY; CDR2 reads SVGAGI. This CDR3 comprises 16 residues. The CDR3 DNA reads TGTGCCAGCAGTTCCGCTGGGAGGAGCTCCTACAATGAGCAGTTCTTC. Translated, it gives CASSSAGRSSYNEQFF.

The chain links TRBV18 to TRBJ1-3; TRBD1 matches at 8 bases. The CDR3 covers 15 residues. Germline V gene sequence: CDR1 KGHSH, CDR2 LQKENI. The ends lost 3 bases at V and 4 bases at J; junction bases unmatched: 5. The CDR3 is CASSPMDRDGNTIYF. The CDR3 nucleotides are TGTGCCAGCTCACCGATGGACAGGGACGGAAACACCATATATTTT.

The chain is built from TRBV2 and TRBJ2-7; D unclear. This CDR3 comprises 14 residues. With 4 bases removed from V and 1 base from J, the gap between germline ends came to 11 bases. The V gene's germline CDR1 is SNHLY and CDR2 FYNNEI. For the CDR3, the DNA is TGTGCCAGCAGTGGTGATTTAGCATCCTACGAGCAGTACTTC. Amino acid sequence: CASSGDLASYEQYF.

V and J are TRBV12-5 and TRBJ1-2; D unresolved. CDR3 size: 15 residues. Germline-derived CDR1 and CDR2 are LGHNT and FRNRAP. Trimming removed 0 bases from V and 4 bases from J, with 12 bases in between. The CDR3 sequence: CASGLVPPSFYGYTF. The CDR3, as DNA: TGTGCTAGTGGTTTGGTACCCCCCAGTTTCTATGGCTACACCTTC. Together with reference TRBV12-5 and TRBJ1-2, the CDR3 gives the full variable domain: DARVTQTPRHKVTEMGQEVTMRCQPILGHNTVFWYRQTMMQGLELLAYFRNRAPLDDSGMPKDRFSAEMPDATLATLKIQPSEPRDSAVYFCASGLVPPSFYGYTFGSGTRLTVV.

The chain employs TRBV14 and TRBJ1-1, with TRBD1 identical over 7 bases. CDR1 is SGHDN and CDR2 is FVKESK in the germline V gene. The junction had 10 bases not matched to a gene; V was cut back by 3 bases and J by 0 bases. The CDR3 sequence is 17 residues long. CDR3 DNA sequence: TGTGCCAGCAGCCACCGACAGGGAATTACTATGAACACTGAAGCTTTCTTT. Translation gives CASSHRQGITMNTEAFF.

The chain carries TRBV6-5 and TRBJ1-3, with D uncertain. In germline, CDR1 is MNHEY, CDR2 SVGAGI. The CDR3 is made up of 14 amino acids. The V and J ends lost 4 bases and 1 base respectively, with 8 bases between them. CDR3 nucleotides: TGTGCCAGCAGTTCGCAGGCATCTGGAAACACCATATATTTT. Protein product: CASSSQASGNTIYF.

The DNA of the CDR3 is TGTGCCAGCAGTGAGCCGTTAGCGGGAGTTCTTTGGAATGAGCAGTTCTTC. Protein product: CASSEPLAGVLWNEQFF. This chain links TRBV6-1 with TRBJ2-1; 9 bases map to TRBD2. This CDR3 contains 17 residues. The junction had 13 bases not matched to a gene; V was cut back by 3 bases and J by 7 bases. Germline lookup yields CDR1 MNHNS and CDR2 SASEGT.

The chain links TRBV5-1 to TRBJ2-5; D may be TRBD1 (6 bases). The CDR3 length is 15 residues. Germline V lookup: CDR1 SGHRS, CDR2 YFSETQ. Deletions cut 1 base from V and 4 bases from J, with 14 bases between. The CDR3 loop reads CASSLNGIGGETQYF. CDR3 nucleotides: TGCGCCAGCAGCTTGAATGGGATAGGGGGAGAGACCCAGTACTTC.

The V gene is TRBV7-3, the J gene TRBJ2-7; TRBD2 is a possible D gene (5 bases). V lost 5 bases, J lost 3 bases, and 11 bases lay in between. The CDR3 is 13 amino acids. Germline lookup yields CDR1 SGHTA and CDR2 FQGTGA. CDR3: CASSEGWDYEQYF. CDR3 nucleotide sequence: TGTGCCAGCAGCGAGGGCTGGGACTACGAGCAGTACTTC.

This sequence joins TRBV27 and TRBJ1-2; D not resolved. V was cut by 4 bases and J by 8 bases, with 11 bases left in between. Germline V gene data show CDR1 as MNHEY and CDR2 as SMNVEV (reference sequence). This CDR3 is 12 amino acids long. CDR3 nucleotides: TGTGCCAGCAGTTCCCCGTCGGGGGGCTACACCTTC. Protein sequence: CASSSPSGGYTF.

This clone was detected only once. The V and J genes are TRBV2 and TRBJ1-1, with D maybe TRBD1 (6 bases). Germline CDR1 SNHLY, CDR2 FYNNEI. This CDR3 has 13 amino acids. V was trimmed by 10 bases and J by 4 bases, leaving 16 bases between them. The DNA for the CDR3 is TGTGCCACCCTACCGGACAGCCGCACTGAAGCTTTCTTT. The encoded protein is CATLPDSRTEAFF.

CDR3 DNA: TGTGCCAGCAGCCGGAAAGCTGGGACAGGCCATTACTACGAGCAGTACTTC. Translation gives CASSRKAGTGHYYEQYF. The chain links TRBV7-9 to TRBJ2-7; 8 positions match TRBD1. The J segment lost 3 bases and the V segment lost 5 bases, leaving 15 bases of the junction unmatched. CDR1 SEHNR and CDR2 FQNEAQ come from the germline V gene (reference sequence). The CDR3 runs 17 residues. Variable domain in full (rest from reference TRBV7-9 and TRBJ2-7): DTGVSQNPRHKITKRGQNVTFRCDPISEHNRLYWYRQTLGQGPEFLTYFQNEAQLEKSRLLSDRFSAERPKGSFSTLEIQRTEQGDSAMYLCASSRKAGTGHYYEQYFGPGTRLTVT.

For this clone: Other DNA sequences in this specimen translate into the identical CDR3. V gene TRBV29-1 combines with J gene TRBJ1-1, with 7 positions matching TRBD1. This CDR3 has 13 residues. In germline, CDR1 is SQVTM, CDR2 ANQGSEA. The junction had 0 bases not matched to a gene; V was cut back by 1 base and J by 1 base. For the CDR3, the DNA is TGCAGCGTTGAAGGACAGGGGAACACTGAAGCTTTCTTT. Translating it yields CSVEGQGNTEAFF.

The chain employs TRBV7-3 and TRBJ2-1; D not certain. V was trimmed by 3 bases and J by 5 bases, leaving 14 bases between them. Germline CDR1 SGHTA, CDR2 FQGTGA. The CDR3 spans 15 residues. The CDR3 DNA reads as TGTGCCAGCAGCTTGAACTCTATGAGCCACAATGAGCAGTTCTTC. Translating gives CASSLNSMSHNEQFF.

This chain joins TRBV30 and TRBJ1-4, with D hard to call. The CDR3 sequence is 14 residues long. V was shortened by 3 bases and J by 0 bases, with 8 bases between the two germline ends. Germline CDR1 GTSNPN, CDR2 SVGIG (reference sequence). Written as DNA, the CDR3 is TGTGCCTGGAGCCCCCGTTCAACTAATGAAAAACTGTTTTTT. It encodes CAWSPRSTNEKLFF. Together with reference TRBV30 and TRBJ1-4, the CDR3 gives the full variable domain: SQTIHQWPATLVQPVGSPLSLECTVEGTSNPNLYWYRQAAGRGLQLLFYSVGIGQISSEVPQNLSASRPQDRQFILSSKKLLLSDSGFYLCAWSPRSTNEKLFFGSGTQLSVL.